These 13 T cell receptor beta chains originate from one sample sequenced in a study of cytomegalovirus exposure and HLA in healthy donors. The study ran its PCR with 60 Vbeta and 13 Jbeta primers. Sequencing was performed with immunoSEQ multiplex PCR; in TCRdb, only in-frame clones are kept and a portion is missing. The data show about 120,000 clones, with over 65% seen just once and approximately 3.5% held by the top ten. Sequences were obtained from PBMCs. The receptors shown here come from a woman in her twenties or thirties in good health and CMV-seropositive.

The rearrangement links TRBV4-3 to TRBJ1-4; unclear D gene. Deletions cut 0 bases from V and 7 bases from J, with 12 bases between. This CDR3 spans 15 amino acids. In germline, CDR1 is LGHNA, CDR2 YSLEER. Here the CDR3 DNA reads TGCGCCAGCAGCCAAGAGAGGGCGGCAGTTGAAAAACTGTTTTTT. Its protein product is CASSQERAAVEKLFF.

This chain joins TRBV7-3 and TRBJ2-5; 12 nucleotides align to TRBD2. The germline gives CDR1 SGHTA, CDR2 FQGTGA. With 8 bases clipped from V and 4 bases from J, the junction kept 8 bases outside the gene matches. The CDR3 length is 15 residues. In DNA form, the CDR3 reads TGTGCCAGCGGAGCTAGCGGGGGGGCCCTAGAGACCCAGTACTTC. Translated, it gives CASGASGGALETQYF.

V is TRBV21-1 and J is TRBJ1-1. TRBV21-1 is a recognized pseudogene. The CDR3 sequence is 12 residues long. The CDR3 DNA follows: TGTGCCAGCGTGAACGGGGAGTCTGAAGCTTTCTTT. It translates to CASVNGESEAFF.

The CDR3 sequence: CASRQEYGYTF. The CDR3 bases are TGTGCCAGCAGACAGGAGTATGGCTACACCTTC. The V call is TRBV6-1, the J call TRBJ1-2; D perhaps matches TRBD1 (5 bases). The CDR3 is 11 amino acids. Trimming shortened V by 6 bases and J by 5 bases, and 7 bases separated the two germline ends. Germline loops: CDR1 MNHNS, CDR2 SASEGT.

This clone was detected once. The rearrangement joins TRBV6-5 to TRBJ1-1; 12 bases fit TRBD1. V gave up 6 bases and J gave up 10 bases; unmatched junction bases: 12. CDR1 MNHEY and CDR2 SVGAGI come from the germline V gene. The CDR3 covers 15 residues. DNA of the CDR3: TGTGCCAGCAGCAAACTACCGGGACAGGGGGCGTCAGCTTTCTTT. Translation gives CASSKLPGQGASAFF.

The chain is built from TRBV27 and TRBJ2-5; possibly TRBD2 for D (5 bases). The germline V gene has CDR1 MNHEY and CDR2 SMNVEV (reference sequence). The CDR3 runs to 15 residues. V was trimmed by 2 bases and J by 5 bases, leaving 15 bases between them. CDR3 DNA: TGTGCCAGCAGTTTAAGCGGCGGAGTCAGGGAGACCCAGTACTTC. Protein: CASSLSGGVRETQYF.

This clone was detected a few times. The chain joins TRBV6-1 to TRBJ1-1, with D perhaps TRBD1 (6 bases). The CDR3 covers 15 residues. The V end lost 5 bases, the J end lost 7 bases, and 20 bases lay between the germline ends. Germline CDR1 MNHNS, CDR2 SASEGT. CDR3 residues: CASSPQGTLGIEAFF. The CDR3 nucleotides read TGTGCCAGCAGTCCCCAGGGGACATTAGGAATTGAAGCTTTCTTT.

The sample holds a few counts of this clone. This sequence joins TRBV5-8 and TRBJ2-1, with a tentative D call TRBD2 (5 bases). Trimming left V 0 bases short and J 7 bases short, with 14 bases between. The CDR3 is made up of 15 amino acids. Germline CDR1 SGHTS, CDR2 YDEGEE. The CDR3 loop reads CASSLVGPSGNEQFF. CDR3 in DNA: TGTGCCAGCAGCTTGGTCGGTCCGTCGGGGAATGAGCAGTTCTTC.

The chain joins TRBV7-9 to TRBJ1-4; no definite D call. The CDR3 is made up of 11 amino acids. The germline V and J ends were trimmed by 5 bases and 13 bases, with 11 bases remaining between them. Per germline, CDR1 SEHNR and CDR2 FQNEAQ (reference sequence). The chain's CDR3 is CASSETGRLFF. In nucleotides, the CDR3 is TGTGCCAGCAGCGAGACGGGGAGACTGTTTTTT.

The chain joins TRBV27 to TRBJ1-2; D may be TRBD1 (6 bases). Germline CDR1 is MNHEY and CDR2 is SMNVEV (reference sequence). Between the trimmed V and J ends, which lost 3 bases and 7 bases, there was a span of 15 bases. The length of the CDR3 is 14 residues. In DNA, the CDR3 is TGTGCCAGCAGTTTGAGGCAGGGGATGCTTGGCTACACCTTC. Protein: CASSLRQGMLGYTF.

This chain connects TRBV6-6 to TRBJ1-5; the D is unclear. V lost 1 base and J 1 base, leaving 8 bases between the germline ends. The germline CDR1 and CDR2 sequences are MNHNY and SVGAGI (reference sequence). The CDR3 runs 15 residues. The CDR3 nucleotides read TGTGCCAGCAGTTACTACCCGGGGAGCAATCAGCCCCAGCATTTT. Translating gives CASSYYPGSNQPQHF.

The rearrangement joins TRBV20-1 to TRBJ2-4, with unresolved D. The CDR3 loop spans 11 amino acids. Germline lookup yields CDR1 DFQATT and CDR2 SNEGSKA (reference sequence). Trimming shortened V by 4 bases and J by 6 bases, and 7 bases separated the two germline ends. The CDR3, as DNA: TGCAGTGCTAACATCGCAAACATTCAGTACTTC. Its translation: CSANIANIQYF.

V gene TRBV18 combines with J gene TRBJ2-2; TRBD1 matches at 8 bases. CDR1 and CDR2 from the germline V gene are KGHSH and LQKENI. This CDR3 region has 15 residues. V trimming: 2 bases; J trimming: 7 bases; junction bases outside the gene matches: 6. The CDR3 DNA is TGTGCCAGCTCACCATCCCAGGGGGCTGACGGGGAGCTGTTTTTT. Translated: CASSPSQGADGELFF.